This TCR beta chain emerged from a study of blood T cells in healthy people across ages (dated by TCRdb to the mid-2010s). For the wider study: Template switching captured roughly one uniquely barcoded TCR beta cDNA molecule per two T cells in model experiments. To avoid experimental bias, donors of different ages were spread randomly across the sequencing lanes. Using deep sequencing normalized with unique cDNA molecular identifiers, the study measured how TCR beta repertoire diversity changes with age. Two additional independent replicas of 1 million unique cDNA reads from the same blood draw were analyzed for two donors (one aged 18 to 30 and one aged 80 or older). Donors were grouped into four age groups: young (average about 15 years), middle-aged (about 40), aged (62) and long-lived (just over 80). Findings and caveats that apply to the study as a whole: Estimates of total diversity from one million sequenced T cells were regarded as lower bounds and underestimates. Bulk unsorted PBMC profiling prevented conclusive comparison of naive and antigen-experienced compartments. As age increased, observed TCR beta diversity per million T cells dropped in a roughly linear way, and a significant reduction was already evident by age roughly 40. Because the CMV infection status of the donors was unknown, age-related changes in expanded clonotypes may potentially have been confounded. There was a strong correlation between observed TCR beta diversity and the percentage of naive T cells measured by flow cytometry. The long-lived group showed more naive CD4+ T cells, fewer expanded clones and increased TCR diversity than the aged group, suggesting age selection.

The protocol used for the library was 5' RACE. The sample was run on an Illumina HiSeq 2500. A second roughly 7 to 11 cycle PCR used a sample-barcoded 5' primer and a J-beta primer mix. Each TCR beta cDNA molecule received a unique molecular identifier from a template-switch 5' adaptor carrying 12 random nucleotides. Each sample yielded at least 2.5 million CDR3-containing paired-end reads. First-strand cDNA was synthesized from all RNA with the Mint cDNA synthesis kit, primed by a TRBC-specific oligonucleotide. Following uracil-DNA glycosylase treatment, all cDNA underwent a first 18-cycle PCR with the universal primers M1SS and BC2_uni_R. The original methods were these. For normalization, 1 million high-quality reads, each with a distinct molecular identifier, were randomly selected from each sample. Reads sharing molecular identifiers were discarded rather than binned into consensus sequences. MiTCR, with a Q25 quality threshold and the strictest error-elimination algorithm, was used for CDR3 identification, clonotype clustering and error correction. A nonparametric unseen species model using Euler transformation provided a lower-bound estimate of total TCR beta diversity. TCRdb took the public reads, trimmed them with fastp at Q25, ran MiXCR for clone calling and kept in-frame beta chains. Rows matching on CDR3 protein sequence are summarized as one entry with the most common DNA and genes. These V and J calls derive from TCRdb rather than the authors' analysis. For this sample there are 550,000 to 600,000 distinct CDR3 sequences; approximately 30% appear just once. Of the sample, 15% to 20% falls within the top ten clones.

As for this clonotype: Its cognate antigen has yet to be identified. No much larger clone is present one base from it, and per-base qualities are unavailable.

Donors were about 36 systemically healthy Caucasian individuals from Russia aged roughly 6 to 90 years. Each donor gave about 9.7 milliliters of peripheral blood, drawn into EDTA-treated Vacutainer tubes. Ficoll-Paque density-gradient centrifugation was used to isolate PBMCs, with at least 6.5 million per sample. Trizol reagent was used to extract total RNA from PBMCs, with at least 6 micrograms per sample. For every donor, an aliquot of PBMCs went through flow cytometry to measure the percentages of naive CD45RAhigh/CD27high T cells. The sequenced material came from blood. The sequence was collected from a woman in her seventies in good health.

The CDR3 is CATSDIKDSKETQYF. The DNA sequence is as follows: TGTGCCACCAGTGACATTAAGGACTCGAAAGAGACCCAGTACTTC. Here the chain combines TRBV24-1 and TRBJ2-5, with TRBD2 as a weak D call on 5 bases. CDR1 and CDR2 (KGHDR, SFDVKD) derive from the germline V gene. Counted from cysteine to phenylalanine, this CDR3 has 15 amino acids. Kept here is only the CDR3 DNA, which spans 45 bases and is read in frame from base 1. A distance of 14 bases separates the germline ends of V and J, which lose 4 bases and 3 bases respectively.